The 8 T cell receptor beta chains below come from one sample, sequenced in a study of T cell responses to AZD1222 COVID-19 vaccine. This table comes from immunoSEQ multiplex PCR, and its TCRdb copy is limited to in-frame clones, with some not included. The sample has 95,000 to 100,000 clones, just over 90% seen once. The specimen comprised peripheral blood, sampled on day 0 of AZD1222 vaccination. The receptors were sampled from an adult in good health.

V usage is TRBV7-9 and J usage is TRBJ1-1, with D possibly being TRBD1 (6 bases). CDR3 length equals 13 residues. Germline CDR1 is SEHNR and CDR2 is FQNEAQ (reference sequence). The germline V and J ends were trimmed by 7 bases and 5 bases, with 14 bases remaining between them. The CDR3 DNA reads TGTGCCAGCATCCTAGAACAGGGAACTGAAGCTTTCTTT. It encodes CASILEQGTEAFF.

CDR3: CASSLVQGNTEAFF. In DNA, the CDR3 is TGTGCCAGCAGCTTAGTTCAAGGGAACACTGAAGCTTTCTTT. V and J are TRBV3-1 (or the pseudogene TRBV3-2) and TRBJ1-1, with unresolved D. The CDR3 has 14 residues. The V end was cut by 5 bases, the J end by 1 base, with 11 bases between. CDR1 LGHDT and CDR2 YNNKEL come from the germline V gene (reference sequence).

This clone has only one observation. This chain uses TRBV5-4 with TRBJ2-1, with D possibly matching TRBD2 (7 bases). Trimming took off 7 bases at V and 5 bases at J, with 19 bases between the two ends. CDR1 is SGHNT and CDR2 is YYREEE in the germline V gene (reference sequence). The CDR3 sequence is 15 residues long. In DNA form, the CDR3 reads TGTGCCAGCGCCGCGGGGGCGGGGGCAGACAATGAGCAGTTCTTC. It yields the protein CASAAGAGADNEQFF.

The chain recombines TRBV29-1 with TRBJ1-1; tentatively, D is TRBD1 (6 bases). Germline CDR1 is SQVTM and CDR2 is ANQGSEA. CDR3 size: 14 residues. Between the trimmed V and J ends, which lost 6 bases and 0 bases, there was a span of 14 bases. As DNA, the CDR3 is TGCAGCGTCGCCTATGACAGGCTGAACACTGAAGCTTTCTTT. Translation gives CSVAYDRLNTEAFF.

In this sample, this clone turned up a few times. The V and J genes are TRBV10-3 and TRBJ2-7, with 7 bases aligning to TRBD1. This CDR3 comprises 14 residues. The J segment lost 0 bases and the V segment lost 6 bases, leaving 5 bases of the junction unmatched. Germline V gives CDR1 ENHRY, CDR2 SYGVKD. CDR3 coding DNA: TGTGCCATCAGGCGACAGGGTGACTCCTACGAGCAGTACTTC. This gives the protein CAIRRQGDSYEQYF.

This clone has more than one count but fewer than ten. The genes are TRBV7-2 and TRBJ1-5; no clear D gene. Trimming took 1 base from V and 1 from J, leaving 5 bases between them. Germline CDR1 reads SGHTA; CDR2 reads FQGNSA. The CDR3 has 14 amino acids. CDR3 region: CASSLVNSNQPQHF. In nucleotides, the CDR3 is TGTGCCAGCAGCTTAGTTAACAGCAATCAGCCCCAGCATTTT.

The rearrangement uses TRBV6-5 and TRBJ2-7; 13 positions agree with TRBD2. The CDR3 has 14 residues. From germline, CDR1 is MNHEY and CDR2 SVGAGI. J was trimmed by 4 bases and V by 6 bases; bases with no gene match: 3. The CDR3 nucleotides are TGTGCCAGCAGGGGACTAGCGGGGCTTTACGAGCAGTACTTC. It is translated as CASRGLAGLYEQYF.

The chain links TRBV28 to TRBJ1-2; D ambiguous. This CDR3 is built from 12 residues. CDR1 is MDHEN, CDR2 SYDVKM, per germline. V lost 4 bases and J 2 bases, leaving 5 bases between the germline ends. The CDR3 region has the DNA TGTGCCAGCAGTTCCATAAACTATGGCTACACCTTC. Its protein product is CASSSINYGYTF.